This T cell receptor beta chain derives from a study of long-term antiretroviral therapy in people with HIV. Regarding the study as a whole: Post-ART samples showed increased diversity that remained below transplant donor control levels. Compared with controls, HIV repertoires showed narrower CDR3 length ranges.

A v3.0 immunoSEQ assay was performed at survey level. Sequencing was designed to cover roughly 35,000-55,000 T-cell genomes in each sample. Generated by immunoSEQ multiplex PCR, the TCRdb table keeps only in-frame clones and is missing some. In the table there are tens of thousands of clones, 87% of which are singletons. This CDR3 has 13 amino acids. V lost 5 bases to trimming and J lost 3 bases, with 8 bases between them. Germline loops: CDR1 LNHDA, CDR2 SQIVND (reference sequence). In the case of this clone: Antigen unknown.

The chain uses TRBV19 and TRBJ1-5, with a weak D call TRBD1 (6 bases). Here the sequenced sample was unsorted PBMCs, taken 2 years after starting antiretroviral therapy. The TCR originated in a man aged 50 to 59 with HIV. The CDR3 coding sequence is TGTGCCAGTAGTCAGGGGAACAATCAGCCCCAGCATTTT. It yields the protein CASSQGNNQPQHF.